The 12 T cell receptor beta chains listed next were all sequenced from one sample in a study of breast tumors, draining lymph nodes, adjacent tissues. Samples came from axillary lymph nodes draining the breast cancer. Each CDR3 protein is one row after TCRdb ran MiXCR on the multiplex PCR reads. The repertoire consists of about 180,000 distinct CDR3 sequences, with approximately 33% occurring once and the leading ten covering 3.5% to 4.5%. The sample comprised axillary lymph node tissue. The receptors here all came from a female donor with breast cancer. Some clones in this sample may be carry-over from other donors' samples.

At least ten counts were recorded for this clonotype. The CDR3 nucleotides read TGTGCCAGCAGTTTACTACGACGATACACCGGGGAGCTGTTTTTT. Its protein is CASSLLRRYTGELFF. The genes are TRBV12-3 or TRBV12-4 and TRBJ2-2, with D uncertain. Trimming shortened V by 2 bases and J by 3 bases, and 10 bases separated the two germline ends. This CDR3 is built from 15 residues.

The rearrangement uses TRBV28 and TRBJ1-2; no clear D gene. V shed 1 base and J shed 2 bases, with 11 bases lying between them. CDR3 length equals 15 residues. The V gene's germline CDR1 is MDHEN and CDR2 SYDVKM. CDR3 sequence reads: CASSLFEVPNYGYTF. The DNA for the CDR3 is TGTGCCAGCAGTTTATTTGAGGTGCCGAACTATGGCTACACCTTC.

This clonotype was counted many times. This sequence joins TRBV5-8 and TRBJ2-5, with D maybe TRBD1 (7 bases). Trimming took 2 bases from V and 9 from J, leaving 26 bases between them. This CDR3 is built from 17 residues. CDR1 SGHTS and CDR2 YDEGEE come from the germline V gene. The CDR3, as DNA: TGTGCCAGCAGCTTTCACCCCAGGGGAGGAGGGACAGTTCCCCAGTACTTC. Amino acids: CASSFHPRGGGTVPQYF.

This clonotype occurred many times. This rearrangement joins TRBV20-1 to TRBJ1-5; D possibly corresponds to TRBD1 (5 bases). Trimming removed 5 bases at V and 10 bases at J, with 18 bases between. This CDR3 region has 13 residues. Germline V gene data show CDR1 as DFQATT and CDR2 as SNEGSKA (reference sequence). The CDR3 nucleotides are TGCAGTGCTCCACCCGGGACGGCGAGCCCCCAGCATTTT. Residues: CSAPPGTASPQHF.

The chain couples TRBV7-2 to TRBJ1-1; possible D gene TRBD1, 5 bases. Trimming pared 6 bases from V and 0 bases from J, leaving 14 bases between. CDR1 is SGHTA, CDR2 FQGNSA, per germline. The CDR3 covers 15 residues. The CDR3 is CASRTSWGVNTEAFF. Here the CDR3 DNA reads TGTGCCAGCAGAACATCCTGGGGGGTGAACACTGAAGCTTTCTTT.

This clonotype appeared a few times. The chain carries TRBV7-2 and TRBJ1-1; TRBD1 aligns across 7 bases. Germline-derived CDR1 and CDR2 are SGHTA and FQGNSA. The V and J ends lost 5 bases and 0 bases, in that order; junction bases with no gene match: 6. The CDR3 loop spans 15 amino acids. CDR3 sequence: CASSQTGQMNTEAFF. As DNA, the CDR3 is TGTGCCAGCAGCCAGACGGGACAGATGAACACTGAAGCTTTCTTT.

This clonotype was recorded many times. This chain connects TRBV11-3 to TRBJ1-3, with D perhaps TRBD1 (6 bases). The CDR3 contains 15 residues. Looked up from germline, CDR1 is SGHNT and CDR2 is YENEEA. V was cut by 5 bases and J by 2 bases, with 13 bases left in between. CDR3 protein: CASSGYRDAGNTIYF. CDR3 sequence (DNA): TGTGCCAGCAGCGGCTACAGGGACGCTGGAAACACCATATATTTT.

This clonotype was seen at least ten times. This CDR3 is CASSSPGRIYNEQFF. The DNA for the CDR3 is TGTGCCAGCAGCTCACCGGGACGAATCTACAATGAGCAGTTCTTC. The V gene is TRBV7-2, the J gene TRBJ2-1; the D call may be TRBD1 or TRBD2 (5 bases each). The germline V gene encodes CDR1 SGHTA and CDR2 FQGNSA. The CDR3 is 15 residues long. Trimming removed 4 bases from V and 3 bases from J, with 13 bases in between.

The rearrangement uses TRBV19 and TRBJ2-7; D call uncertain. Trimming cost V 7 bases and J 6 bases, with 19 bases left between them. The CDR3 has 14 amino acids. Germline CDR1 reads LNHDA; CDR2 reads SQIVND (reference sequence). CDR3 nucleotides: TGTGCCAGTAAGTTCGGCCCTTCGCAAAGCGAGCAGTACTTC. Translation gives CASKFGPSQSEQYF.

This clonotype was observed many times. The J gene is TRBJ2-3, the V gene TRBV13, with D unclear. Germline V gives CDR1 PRHDT, CDR2 FYEKMQ (reference sequence). V was pared by 7 bases and J by 1 base, with 12 bases between. This CDR3 comprises 14 residues. CDR3 protein: CASTLNLRTDTQYF. The CDR3 nucleotides are TGTGCCAGCACCCTTAATCTTCGCACAGATACGCAGTATTTT.

The V and J genes are TRBV12-3 or TRBV12-4 and TRBJ1-5, with a possible D match to TRBD1 (6 bases). Trimming removed 7 bases at V and 11 bases at J, with 18 bases between. The length of the CDR3 is 13 residues. This CDR3 is CASMAGGQETQHF. CDR3 in DNA: TGTGCCAGCATGGCGGGGGGACAAGAGACCCAGCATTTT.

For this clonotype: The junction differs from germline at one of its ends, possibly a read error. This chain connects TRBV6-6 to TRBJ2-7; 8 nucleotides agree with TRBD1. There are 16 residues in the CDR3. Germline values: CDR1 MNHNY, CDR2 SVGAGI (reference sequence). The CDR3 bases are TGTGCCAGCAGTCACCGTACGGACAGGGAAACCTACGAGCTGTACTTC. This codes for CASSHRTDRETYELYF.